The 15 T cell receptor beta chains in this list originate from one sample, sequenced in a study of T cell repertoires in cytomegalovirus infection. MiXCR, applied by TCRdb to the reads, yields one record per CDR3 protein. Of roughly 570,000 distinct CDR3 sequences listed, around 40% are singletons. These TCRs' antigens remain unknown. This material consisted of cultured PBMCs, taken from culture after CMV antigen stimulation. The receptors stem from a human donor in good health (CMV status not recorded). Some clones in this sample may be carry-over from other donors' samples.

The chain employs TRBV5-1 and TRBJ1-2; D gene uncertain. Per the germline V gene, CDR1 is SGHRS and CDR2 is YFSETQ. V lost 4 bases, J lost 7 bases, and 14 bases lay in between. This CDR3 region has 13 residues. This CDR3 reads CASSPMGSGGYTF. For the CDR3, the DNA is TGCGCCAGCAGCCCTATGGGTTCGGGTGGCTACACCTTC.

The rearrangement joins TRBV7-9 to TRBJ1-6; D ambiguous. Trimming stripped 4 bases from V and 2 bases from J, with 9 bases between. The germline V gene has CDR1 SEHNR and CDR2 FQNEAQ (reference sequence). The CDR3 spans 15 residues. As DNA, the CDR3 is TGTGCCAGCAGCTCGGACGGACCCTATAATTCACCCCTCCACTTT. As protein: CASSSDGPYNSPLHF. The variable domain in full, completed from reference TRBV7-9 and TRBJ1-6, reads DTGVSQNPRHKITKRGQNVTFRCDPISEHNRLYWYRQTLGQGPEFLTYFQNEAQLEKSRLLSDRFSAERPKGSFSTLEIQRTEQGDSAMYLCASSSDGPYNSPLHFGNGTRLTVT.

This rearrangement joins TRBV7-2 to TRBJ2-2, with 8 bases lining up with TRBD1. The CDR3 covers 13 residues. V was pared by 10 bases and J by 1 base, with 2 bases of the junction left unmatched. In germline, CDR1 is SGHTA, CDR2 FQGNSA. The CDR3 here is CAMGQVNTGELFF. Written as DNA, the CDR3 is TGTGCCATGGGACAGGTGAACACCGGGGAGCTGTTTTTT. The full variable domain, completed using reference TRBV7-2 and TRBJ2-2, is GAGVSQSPSNKVTEKGKDVELRCDPISGHTALYWYRQSLGQGLEFLIYFQGNSAPDKSGLPSDRFSAERTGGSVSTLTIQRTQQEDSAVYLCAMGQVNTGELFFGEGSRLTVL.

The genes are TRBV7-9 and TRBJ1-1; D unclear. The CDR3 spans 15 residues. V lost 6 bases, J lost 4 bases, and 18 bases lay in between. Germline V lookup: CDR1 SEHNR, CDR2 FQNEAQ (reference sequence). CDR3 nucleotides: TGTGCCAGCAGTTTTTCCTCTGTCGGGAGCACTGAAGCTTTCTTT. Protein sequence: CASSFSSVGSTEAFF.

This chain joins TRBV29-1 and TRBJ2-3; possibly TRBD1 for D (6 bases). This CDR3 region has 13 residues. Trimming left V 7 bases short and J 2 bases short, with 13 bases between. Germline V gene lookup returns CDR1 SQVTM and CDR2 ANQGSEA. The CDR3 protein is CSGSGQYTDTQYF. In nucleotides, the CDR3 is TGCAGCGGTTCCGGACAGTACACAGATACGCAGTATTTT.

Here the CDR3 reads CASSDGRNLFGYTF. CDR3 nucleotides: TGTGCCAGCAGCGACGGCAGAAATCTCTTTGGCTACACCTTC. The V and J genes are TRBV9 and TRBJ1-2; D gene ambiguous. In germline, CDR1 is SGDLS, CDR2 YYNGEE. The CDR3 runs 14 residues. V gave up 3 bases and J gave up 7 bases, with 16 bases separating them.

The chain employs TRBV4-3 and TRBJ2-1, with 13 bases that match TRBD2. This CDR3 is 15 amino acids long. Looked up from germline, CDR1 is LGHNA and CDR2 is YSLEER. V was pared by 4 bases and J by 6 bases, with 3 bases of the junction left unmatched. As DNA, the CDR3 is TGCGCCAGCAGCCCCACTAGCGGGAGGGCCAATGAGCAGTTCTTC. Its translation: CASSPTSGRANEQFF.

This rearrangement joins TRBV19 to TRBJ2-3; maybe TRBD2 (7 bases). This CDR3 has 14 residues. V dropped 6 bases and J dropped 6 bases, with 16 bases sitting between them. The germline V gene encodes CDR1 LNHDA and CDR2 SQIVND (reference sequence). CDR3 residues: CASRRGGDRDTQYF. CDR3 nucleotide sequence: TGTGCCAGTAGAAGAGGGGGGGACCGGGATACGCAGTATTTT.

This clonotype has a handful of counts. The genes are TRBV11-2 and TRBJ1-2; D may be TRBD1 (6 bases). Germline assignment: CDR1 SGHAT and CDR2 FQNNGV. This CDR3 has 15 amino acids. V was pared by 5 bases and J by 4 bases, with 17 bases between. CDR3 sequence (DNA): TGTGCCAGCAGCCGGAACAGGGATCGGAGCTATGGCTACACCTTC. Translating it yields CASSRNRDRSYGYTF. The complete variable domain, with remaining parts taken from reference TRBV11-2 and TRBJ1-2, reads EAGVAQSPRYKIIEKRQSVAFWCNPISGHATLYWYQQILGQGPKLLIQFQNNGVVDDSQLPKDRFSAERLKGVDSTLKIQPAKLEDSAVYLCASSRNRDRSYGYTFGSGTRLTVV.

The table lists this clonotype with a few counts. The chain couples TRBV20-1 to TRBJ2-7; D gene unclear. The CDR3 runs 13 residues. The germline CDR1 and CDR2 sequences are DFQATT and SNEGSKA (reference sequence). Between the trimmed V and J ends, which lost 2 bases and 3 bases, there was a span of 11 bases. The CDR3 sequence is CSARISASYEQYF. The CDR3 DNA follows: TGCAGTGCTAGAATTTCGGCAAGCTACGAGCAGTACTTC.

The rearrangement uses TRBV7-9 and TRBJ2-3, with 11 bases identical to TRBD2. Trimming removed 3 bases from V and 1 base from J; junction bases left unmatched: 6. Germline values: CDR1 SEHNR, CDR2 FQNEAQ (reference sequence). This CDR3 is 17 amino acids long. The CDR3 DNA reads TGTGCCAGCAGCTTGGGGGTGACTAGCGGGGGCACAGATACGCAGTATTTT. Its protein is CASSLGVTSGGTDTQYF.

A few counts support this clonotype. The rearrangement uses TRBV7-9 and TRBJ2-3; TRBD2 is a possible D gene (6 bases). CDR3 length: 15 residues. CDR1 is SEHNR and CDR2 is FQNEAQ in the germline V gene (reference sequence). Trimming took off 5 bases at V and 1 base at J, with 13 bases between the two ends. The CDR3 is CASSPTSSGTDTQYF. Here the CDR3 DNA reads TGTGCCAGCAGCCCCACTAGCTCCGGCACAGATACGCAGTATTTT.

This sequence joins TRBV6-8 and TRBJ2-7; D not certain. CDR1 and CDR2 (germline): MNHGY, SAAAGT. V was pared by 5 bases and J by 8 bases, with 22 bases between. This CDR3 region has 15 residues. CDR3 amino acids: CASSLSMAKEFQQYF. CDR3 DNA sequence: TGTGCCAGCAGTCTTTCCATGGCCAAAGAATTTCAGCAGTACTTC.

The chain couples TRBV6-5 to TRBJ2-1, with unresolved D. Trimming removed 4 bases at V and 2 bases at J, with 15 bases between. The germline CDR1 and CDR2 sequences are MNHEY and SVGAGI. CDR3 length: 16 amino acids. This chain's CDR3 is CASSLYYRTTYNEQFF. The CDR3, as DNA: TGTGCCAGCAGTTTATACTACCGAACCACCTACAATGAGCAGTTCTTC.

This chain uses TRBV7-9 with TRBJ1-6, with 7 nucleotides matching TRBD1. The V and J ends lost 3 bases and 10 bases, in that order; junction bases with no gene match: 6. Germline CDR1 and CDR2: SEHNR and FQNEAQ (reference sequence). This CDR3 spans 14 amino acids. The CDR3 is CASSLTGKGSPLHF. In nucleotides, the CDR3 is TGTGCCAGCAGCTTGACAGGGAAAGGCTCACCCCTCCACTTT.